A single T cell receptor (beta chain) is shown here with its context. No antigen is known for it. TCRdb processed the multiplex PCR reads anew with MiXCR; each CDR3 protein has one entry. The sample carries approximately 7,600 distinct CDR3 sequences, over 60% recorded once. The data are from a study of breast tumors, draining lymph nodes, adjacent tissues. Whole-study findings and limits: Tumor repertoires ranked between lymph nodes and nontumor tissue in diversity, with V and J gene preferences.

The clonotype originates from a female donor with breast cancer. Some clones in this sample may be carry-over from other donors' samples. Input material: tumor-adjacent breast tissue.

The CDR3 DNA reads as TGTGCCAGCAGCTCCCACCAAGAGACCCAGTACTTC. Translated: CASSSHQETQYF. The gene calls are TRBV7-2 and TRBJ2-5; D remains unclear. V dropped 4 bases and J dropped 0 bases, with 3 bases sitting between them. CDR1 is SGHTA, CDR2 FQGNSA, per germline. The CDR3 loop spans 12 amino acids.